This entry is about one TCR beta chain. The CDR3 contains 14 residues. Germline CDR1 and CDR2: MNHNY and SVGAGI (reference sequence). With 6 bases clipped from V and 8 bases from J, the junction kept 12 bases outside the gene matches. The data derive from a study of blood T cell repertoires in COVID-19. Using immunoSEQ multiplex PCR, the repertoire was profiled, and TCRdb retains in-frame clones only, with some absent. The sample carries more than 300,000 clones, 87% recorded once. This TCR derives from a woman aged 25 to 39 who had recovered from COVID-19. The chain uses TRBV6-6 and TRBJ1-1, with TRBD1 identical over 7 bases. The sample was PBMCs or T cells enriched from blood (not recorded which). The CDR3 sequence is CASRPGTARPEAFF. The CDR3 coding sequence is TGTGCCAGCAGACCCGGGACAGCCAGGCCCGAAGCTTTCTTT.